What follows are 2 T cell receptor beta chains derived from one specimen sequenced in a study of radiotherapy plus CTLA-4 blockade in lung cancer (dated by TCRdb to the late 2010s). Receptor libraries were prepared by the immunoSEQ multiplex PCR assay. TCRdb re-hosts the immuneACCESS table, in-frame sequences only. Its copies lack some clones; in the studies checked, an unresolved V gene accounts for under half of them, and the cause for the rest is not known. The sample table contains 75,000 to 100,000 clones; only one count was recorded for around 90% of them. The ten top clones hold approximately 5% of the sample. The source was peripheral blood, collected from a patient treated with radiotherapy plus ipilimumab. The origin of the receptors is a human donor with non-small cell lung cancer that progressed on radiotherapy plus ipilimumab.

CDR3 sequence: CSVEDRSSVKLFF. DNA of the CDR3: TGCAGCGTTGAAGATCGTTCGTCAGTCAAACTGTTTTTT. The genes are TRBV29-1 and TRBJ1-4; D is uncertain. Germline CDR1 SQVTM, CDR2 ANQGSEA. The CDR3 spans 13 residues. V lost 0 bases, J lost 11 bases, and 13 bases lay in between.

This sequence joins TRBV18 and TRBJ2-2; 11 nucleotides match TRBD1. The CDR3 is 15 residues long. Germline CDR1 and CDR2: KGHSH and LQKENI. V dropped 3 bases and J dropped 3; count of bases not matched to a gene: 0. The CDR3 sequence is CASSPGQGDTGELFF. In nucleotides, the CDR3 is TGTGCCAGCTCACCGGGACAGGGGGACACCGGGGAGCTGTTTTTT.